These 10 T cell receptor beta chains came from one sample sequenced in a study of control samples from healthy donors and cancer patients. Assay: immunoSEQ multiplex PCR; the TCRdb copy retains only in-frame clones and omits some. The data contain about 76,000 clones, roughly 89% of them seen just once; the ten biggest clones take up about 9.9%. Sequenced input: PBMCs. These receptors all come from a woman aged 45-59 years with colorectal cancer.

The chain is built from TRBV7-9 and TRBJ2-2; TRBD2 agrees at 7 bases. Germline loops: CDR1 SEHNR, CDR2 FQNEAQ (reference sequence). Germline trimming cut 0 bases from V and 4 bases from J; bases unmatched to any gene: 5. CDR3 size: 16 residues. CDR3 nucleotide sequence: TGTGCCAGCAGCTTAGCCCTAGCGGCAAGCACCGGGGAGCTGTTTTTT. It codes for CASSLALAASTGELFF.

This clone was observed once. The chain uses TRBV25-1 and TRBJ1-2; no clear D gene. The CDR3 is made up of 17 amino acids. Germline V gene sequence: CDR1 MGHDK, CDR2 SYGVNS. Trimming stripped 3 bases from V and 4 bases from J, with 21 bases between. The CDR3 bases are TGTGCCAGCAGTGATTTAGGAGAGGCAGGTAGCGTCTATGGCTACACCTTC. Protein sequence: CASSDLGEAGSVYGYTF.

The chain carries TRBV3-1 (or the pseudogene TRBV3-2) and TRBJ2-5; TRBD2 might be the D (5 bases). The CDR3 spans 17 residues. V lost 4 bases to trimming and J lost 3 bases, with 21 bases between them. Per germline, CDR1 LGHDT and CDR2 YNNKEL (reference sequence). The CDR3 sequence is CASSPDPVVRGEETQYF. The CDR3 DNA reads TGTGCCAGCAGCCCCGACCCCGTGGTTCGGGGTGAAGAGACCCAGTACTTC.

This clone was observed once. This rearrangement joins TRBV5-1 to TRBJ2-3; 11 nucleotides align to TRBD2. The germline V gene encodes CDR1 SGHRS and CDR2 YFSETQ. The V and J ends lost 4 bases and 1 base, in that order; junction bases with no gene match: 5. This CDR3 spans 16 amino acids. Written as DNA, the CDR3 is TGCGCCAGCAGCCGGGATAGCGGGGGGGGCACAGATACGCAGTATTTT. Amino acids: CASSRDSGGGTDTQYF.

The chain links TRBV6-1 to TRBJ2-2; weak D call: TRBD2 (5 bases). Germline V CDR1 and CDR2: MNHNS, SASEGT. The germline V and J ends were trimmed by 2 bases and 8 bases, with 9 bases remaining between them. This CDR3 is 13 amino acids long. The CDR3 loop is CASSERRAGELFF. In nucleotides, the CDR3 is TGTGCCAGCAGTGAACGGCGGGCAGGGGAGCTGTTTTTT.

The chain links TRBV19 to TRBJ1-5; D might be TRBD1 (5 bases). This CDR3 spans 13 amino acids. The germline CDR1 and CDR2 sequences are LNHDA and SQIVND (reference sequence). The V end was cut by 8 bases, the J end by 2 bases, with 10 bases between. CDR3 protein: CASAGWGNQPQHF. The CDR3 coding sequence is TGTGCCAGTGCAGGGTGGGGCAATCAGCCCCAGCATTTT.

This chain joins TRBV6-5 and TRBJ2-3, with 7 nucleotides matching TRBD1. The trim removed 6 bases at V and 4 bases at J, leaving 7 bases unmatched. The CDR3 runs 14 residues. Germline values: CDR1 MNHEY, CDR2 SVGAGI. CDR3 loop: CASSLPDRADTQYF. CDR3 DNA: TGTGCCAGCAGCCTACCTGACAGGGCAGATACGCAGTATTTT.

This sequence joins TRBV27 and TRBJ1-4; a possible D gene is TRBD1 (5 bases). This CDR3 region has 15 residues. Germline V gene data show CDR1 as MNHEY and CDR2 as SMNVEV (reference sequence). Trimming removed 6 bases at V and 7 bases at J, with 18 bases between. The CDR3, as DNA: TGTGCCAGCAGCCGATTGGAGGTTAGGGGTGAAAAACTGTTTTTT. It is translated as CASSRLEVRGEKLFF.

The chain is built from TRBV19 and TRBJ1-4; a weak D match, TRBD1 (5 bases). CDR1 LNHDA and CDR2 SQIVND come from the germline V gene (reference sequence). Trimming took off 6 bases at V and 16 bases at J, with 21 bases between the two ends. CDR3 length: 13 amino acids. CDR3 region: CASRKDKGGSAFF. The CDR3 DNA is TGTGCCAGTAGGAAGGACAAGGGCGGCTCTGCGTTTTTT.

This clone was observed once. The CDR3: CASSPTRGGRGEKLFF. For the CDR3, the DNA is TGTGCCAGCAGCCCTACAAGAGGGGGGCGAGGGGAAAAACTGTTTTTT. V usage is TRBV7-2 and J usage is TRBJ1-4; D might be TRBD1 (6 bases). Deletions cut 5 bases from V and 8 bases from J, with 21 bases between. The CDR3 runs to 16 residues. Germline CDR1 SGHTA, CDR2 FQGNSA.